This TCR beta chain came from a study of cytomegalovirus exposure and HLA in healthy donors. Study findings and constraints: Some V segments, TRBV6-2 and TRBV6-3 among them, were indistinguishable and were therefore excluded.

Details on this clone: As yet, its antigen is unknown.

Germline values: CDR1 ENHRY, CDR2 SYGVKD. The CDR3 runs to 16 residues. V lost 2 bases to trimming and J lost 0 bases, with 14 bases between them. It was with 60 Vbeta and 13 Jbeta primers that the PCR ran. TCRdb's table, derived via immunoSEQ multiplex PCR, lists solely in-frame clones and lacks some. The sample has some 150,000 clones; around three quarters are singletons. The gene calls are TRBV10-3 and TRBJ2-7; perhaps TRBD2 as D (6 bases). The receptor was isolated from a woman between 50 and 59 years old in good health and CMV-seronegative. The material sequenced was PBMCs. CDR3 residues: CAISETGRVYSYEQYF. CDR3 DNA sequence: TGTGCCATCAGTGAGACCGGGAGAGTCTACTCCTACGAGCAGTACTTC.